This passage covers 14 T cell receptor beta chains from one sample sequenced in a study of cytomegalovirus exposure and HLA in healthy donors. Primers: 60 Vbeta forward and 13 Jbeta reverse. Some clones are missing from TCRdb's copy, which holds only in-frame ones; the method was immunoSEQ multiplex PCR. The sample lists under 90,000 clones, about four fifths seen once, with around 3% in the top ten. Sample: PBMCs. The receptors come from a middle-aged man in good health and CMV-seronegative.

A remark on this clone: One end of the junction is discordant with germline, which a read error may explain. J is TRBJ2-1 and V is TRBV6-6, with 9 bases identical to TRBD2. Germline V gene data show CDR1 as MNHNY and CDR2 as SVGAGI (reference sequence). This CDR3 has 15 residues. The CDR3 DNA sequence: TGTGCCAGCAGGACCGGGACTAGCTCCTCCAATGAGCAGTTCTTC. This sequence encodes CASRTGTSSSNEQFF.

The sample holds a few counts of this clone. The rearrangement joins TRBV30 to TRBJ1-2; unclear D gene. Per germline, CDR1 GTSNPN and CDR2 SVGIG (reference sequence). The CDR3 length is 11 residues. Trimming took 2 bases from V and 7 from J, leaving 8 bases between them. CDR3 region: CAWSPFSGYTF. Here the CDR3 DNA reads TGTGCCTGGAGTCCTTTTTCTGGCTACACCTTC.

The chain employs TRBV7-9 and TRBJ1-1; the match to TRBD1 covers 10 bases. With 1 base clipped from V and 5 bases from J, the junction kept 4 bases outside the gene matches. The germline CDR1 and CDR2 sequences are SEHNR and FQNEAQ (reference sequence). This CDR3 comprises 15 residues. As DNA, the CDR3 is TGTGCCAGCAGCTTAGGACAGGGGGCGCATACTGAAGCTTTCTTT. Protein sequence: CASSLGQGAHTEAFF.

This clone showed up just a few times. The gene calls are TRBV6-5 and TRBJ1-5; possible D gene TRBD1, 6 bases. This CDR3 region has 14 residues. V lost 5 bases and J 4 bases, leaving 12 bases between the germline ends. CDR1 is MNHEY and CDR2 is SVGAGI in the germline V gene. The CDR3 is CASSRTEKNQPQHF. CDR3 in DNA: TGTGCCAGCAGTCGGACAGAGAAAAATCAGCCCCAGCATTTT.

The chain couples TRBV6-1 to TRBJ2-7; D is ambiguous. CDR3 size: 11 residues. V dropped 7 bases and J dropped 3 bases, with 7 bases sitting between them. Looked up from germline, CDR1 is MNHNS and CDR2 is SASEGT. CDR3 loop: CASTEFYEQYF. The CDR3 nucleotides read TGTGCCAGCACGGAGTTCTACGAGCAGTACTTC.

In its sample, this clone was seen a few times. This chain uses TRBV5-1 with TRBJ2-2; D is perhaps TRBD2 (5 bases). Germline values: CDR1 SGHRS, CDR2 YFSETQ. Trimming pared 0 bases from V and 4 bases from J, leaving 10 bases between. The CDR3 has 15 amino acids. CDR3 region: CASSLADRGTGELFF. In DNA form, the CDR3 reads TGCGCCAGCAGCTTGGCCGATCGGGGCACCGGGGAGCTGTTTTTT.

The chain is built from TRBV6-5 and TRBJ1-4, with D maybe TRBD1 (6 bases). Germline V CDR1 and CDR2: MNHEY, SVGAGI. The CDR3 has 14 amino acids. V dropped 6 bases and J dropped 0 bases, with 8 bases sitting between them. The CDR3 sequence: CASSGTPTNEKLFF. The CDR3 DNA reads as TGTGCCAGCAGCGGGACACCAACTAATGAAAAACTGTTTTTT.

The genes are TRBV10-3 and TRBJ2-5; TRBD2 aligns across 7 bases. Germline CDR1 and CDR2: ENHRY and SYGVKD. Losses at the gene ends were 11 bases for V and 5 bases for J; bases not matched to a gene: 11. The CDR3 length is 13 residues. CDR3 nucleotides: TGTGCCCTAGCCCCTAGCGGTGATGAGACCCAGTACTTC. Translation gives CALAPSGDETQYF.

The CDR3 protein is CASSTSVLRGDYNEQFF. The DNA of the CDR3 is TGTGCCAGTAGTACCAGCGTCCTGCGGGGAGATTACAATGAGCAGTTCTTC. The rearrangement uses TRBV19 and TRBJ2-1, with D possibly matching TRBD2 (6 bases). Trimming took 4 bases from V and 4 from J, leaving 20 bases between them. Germline V gene data show CDR1 as LNHDA and CDR2 as SQIVND (reference sequence). The CDR3 runs to 17 residues.

The DNA of the CDR3 is TGCGCCAGCAGCTCGGGACAGGGACAGGAGCAGTTCTTC. This encodes CASSSGQGQEQFF. V and J are TRBV5-1 and TRBJ2-1, with TRBD1 identical over 9 bases. V shed 3 bases and J 10 bases; nucleotides not matched to a gene: 5. Per the germline V gene, CDR1 is SGHRS and CDR2 is YFSETQ. This CDR3 region has 13 residues.

The rearrangement uses TRBV6-5 and TRBJ2-1; tentative D call: TRBD2 (6 bases). The V and J ends lost 4 bases and 2 bases respectively, with 9 bases between them. The germline CDR1 and CDR2 sequences are MNHEY and SVGAGI. There are 14 residues in the CDR3. The DNA of the CDR3 is TGTGCCAGCAGTTCCCCGGGGGCCTACAATGAGCAGTTCTTC. Translated, it gives CASSSPGAYNEQFF.

This rearrangement joins TRBV10-3 to TRBJ2-3, with D possibly TRBD1 on 6 matching bases. CDR1 is ENHRY, CDR2 SYGVKD, per germline. V lost 4 bases, J lost 4 bases, and 9 bases lay in between. The CDR3 runs 13 residues. The CDR3 coding sequence is TGTGCCATCAGTGCAACAGGGCCAGATACGCAGTATTTT. This gives the protein CAISATGPDTQYF.

The V and J genes are TRBV30 and TRBJ2-7; possibly TRBD2 for D (7 bases). Between the trimmed V and J ends, which lost 3 bases and 6 bases, there was a span of 12 bases. The CDR3 totals 12 residues. Germline V gene lookup returns CDR1 GTSNPN and CDR2 SVGIG (reference sequence). CDR3 nucleotides: TGTGCCTGGAGCTCGGGGGGCCCCGAGCAGTACTTC. Protein sequence: CAWSSGGPEQYF.

The chain joins TRBV30 to TRBJ2-5, with 13 nucleotides matching TRBD2. Germline V gene lookup returns CDR1 GTSNPN and CDR2 SVGIG (reference sequence). This CDR3 is built from 15 residues. J lost 5 bases, V lost 1 base, and 4 bases had no gene match. The CDR3 DNA reads TGTGCCTGGAGTGCGGGACTAGCGGGGATGGAGACCCAGTACTTC. This translates into CAWSAGLAGMETQYF.